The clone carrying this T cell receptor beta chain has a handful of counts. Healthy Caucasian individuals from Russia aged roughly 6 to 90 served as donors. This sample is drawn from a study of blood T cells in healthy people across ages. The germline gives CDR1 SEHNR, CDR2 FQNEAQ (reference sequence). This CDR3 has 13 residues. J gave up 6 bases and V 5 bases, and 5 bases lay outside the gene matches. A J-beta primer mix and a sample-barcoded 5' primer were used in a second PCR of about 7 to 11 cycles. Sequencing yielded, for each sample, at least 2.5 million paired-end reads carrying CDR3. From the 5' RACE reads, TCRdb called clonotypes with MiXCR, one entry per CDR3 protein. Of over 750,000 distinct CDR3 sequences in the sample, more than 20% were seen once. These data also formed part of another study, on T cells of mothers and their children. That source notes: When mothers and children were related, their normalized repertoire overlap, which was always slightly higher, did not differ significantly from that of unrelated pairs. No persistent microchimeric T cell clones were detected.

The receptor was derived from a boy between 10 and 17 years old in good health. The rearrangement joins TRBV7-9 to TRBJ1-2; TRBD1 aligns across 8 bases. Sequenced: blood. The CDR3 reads CASSPGGENGYTF. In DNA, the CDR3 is TGTGCCAGCAGCCCAGGGGGCGAAAATGGCTACACCTTC. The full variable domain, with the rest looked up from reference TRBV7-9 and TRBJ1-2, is DTGVSQNPRHKITKRGQNVTFRCDPISEHNRLYWYRQTLGQGPEFLTYFQNEAQLEKSRLLSDRFSAERPKGSFSTLEIQRTEQGDSAMYLCASSPGGENGYTFGSGTRLTVV.